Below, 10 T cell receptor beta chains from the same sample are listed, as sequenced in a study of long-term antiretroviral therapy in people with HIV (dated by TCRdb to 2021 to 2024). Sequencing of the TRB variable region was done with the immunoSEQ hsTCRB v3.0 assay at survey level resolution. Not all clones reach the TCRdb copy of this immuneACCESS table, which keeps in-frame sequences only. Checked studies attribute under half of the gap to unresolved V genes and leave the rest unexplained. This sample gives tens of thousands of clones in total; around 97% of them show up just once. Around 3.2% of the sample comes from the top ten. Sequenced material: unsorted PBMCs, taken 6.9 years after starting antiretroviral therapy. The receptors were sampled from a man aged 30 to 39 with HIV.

The CDR3 region is CSVAREETQYF. As DNA, the CDR3 is TGCAGCGTTGCTAGGGAAGAGACCCAGTACTTC. The rearrangement joins TRBV29-1 to TRBJ2-5; D is undetermined. CDR3 length: 11 residues. Germline CDR1 SQVTM, CDR2 ANQGSEA. Trimming removed 4 bases at V and 3 bases at J, with 6 bases between.

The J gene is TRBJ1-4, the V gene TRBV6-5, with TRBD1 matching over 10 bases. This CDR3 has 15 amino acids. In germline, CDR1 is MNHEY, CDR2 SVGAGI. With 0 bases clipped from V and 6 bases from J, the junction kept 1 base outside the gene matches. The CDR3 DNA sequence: TGTGCCAGCAGTTACTCCGGGACAGGGGATGAAAAACTGTTTTTT. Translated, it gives CASSYSGTGDEKLFF.

CDR3 in amino acids: CASSQGGRQPQHF. Written as DNA, the CDR3 is TGTGCCAGCAGCCAGGGGGGGAGGCAGCCCCAGCATTTT. The chain combines TRBV6-6 with TRBJ1-5, with 7 bases matching TRBD1. The CDR3 is made up of 13 amino acids. The junction had 6 bases not matched to a gene; V was cut back by 6 bases and J by 7 bases. CDR1 is MNHNY and CDR2 is SVGAGI in the germline V gene (reference sequence).

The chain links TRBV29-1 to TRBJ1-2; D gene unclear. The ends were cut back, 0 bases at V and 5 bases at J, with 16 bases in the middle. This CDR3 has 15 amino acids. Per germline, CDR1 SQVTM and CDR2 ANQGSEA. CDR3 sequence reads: CSVEDRLLGVYGYTF. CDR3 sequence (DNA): TGCAGCGTTGAAGATCGACTCCTTGGGGTGTATGGCTACACCTTC.

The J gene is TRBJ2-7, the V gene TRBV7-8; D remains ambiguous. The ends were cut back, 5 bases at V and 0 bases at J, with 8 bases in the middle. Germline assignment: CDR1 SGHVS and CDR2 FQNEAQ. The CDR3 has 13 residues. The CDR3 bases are TGTGCCAGCAGCCCGTTACGCTCCTACGAGCAGTACTTC. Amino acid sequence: CASSPLRSYEQYF.

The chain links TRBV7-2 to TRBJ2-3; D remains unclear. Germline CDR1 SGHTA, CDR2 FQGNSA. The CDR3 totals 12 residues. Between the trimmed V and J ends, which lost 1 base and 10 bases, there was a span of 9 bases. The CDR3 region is CASSLGTVAQYF. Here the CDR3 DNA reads TGTGCCAGCAGCTTAGGAACAGTGGCGCAGTATTTT. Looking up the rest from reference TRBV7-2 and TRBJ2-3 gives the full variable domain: GAGVSQSPSNKVTEKGKDVELRCDPISGHTALYWYRQSLGQGLEFLIYFQGNSAPDKSGLPSDRFSAERTGGSVSTLTIQRTQQEDSAVYLCASSLGTVAQYFGPGTRLTVL.

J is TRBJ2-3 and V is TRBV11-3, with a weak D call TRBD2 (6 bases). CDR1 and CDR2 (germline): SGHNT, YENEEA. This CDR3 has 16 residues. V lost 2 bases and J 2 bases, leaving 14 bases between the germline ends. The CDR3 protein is CASSLSQGGPTDTQYF. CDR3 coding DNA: TGTGCCAGCAGCTTAAGCCAGGGAGGTCCCACAGATACGCAGTATTTT.

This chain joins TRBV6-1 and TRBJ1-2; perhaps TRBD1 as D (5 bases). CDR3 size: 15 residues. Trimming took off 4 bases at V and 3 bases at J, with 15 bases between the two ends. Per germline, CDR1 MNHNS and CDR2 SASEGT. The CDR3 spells CASSGVRGRDYGYTF. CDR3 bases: TGTGCCAGCAGTGGGGTCCGGGGCCGCGACTATGGCTACACCTTC.

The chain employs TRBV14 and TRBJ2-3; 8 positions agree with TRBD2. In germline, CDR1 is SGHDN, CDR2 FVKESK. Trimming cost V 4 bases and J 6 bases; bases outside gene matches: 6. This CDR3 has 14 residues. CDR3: CASSRGGRRDTQYF. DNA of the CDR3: TGTGCCAGCAGCCGGGGCGGGAGGAGGGATACGCAGTATTTT. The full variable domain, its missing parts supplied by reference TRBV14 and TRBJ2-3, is EAGVTQFPSHSVIEKGQTVTLRCDPISGHDNLYWYRRVMGKEIKFLLHFVKESKQDESGMPNNRFLAERTGGTYSTLKVQPAELEDSGVYFCASSRGGRRDTQYFGPGTRLTVL.

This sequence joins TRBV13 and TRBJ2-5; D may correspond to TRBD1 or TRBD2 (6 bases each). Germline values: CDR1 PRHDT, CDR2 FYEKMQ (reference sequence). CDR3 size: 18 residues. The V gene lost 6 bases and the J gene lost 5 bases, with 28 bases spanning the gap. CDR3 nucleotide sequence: TGTGCCAGCAGTCCCGCGCGGACCCGGGGGCGTCGGGGGGAGACCCAGTACTTC. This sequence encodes CASSPARTRGRRGETQYF.